What follows is one T cell receptor beta chain and its context. Its antigen is undetermined. Here immunoSEQ multiplex PCR was the method, and the copy in TCRdb shows in-frame clones only, minus some. The sample contains tens of thousands of clones, nearly 90% of which appear only once. This entry comes from a study of T cell responses to AZD1222 COVID-19 vaccine. Study findings and constraints: Of spike-specific TCRs, nearly half reportedly target regions left unmutated in variants. White British donors predominated, females outnumbered males, and clonal diversity was possibly underestimated. Repertoire sampling was restricted to post-peak T cell response timepoints.

Recipients boosted at about 4 weeks or about 12 weeks are pooled. The CDR3 is made up of 16 amino acids. Trimming removed 7 bases at V and 5 bases at J, with 23 bases between. This receptor was taken from an adult who received the AZD1222 COVID-19 vaccine. This sequence joins TRBV23-1 and TRBJ2-5; D might be TRBD1 (6 bases). TRBV23-1 carries the ORF label, with uncertain function. Sequencing was performed on peripheral blood, taken 28 days after the second AZD1222 dose. This chain's CDR3 is CASTPSRDDRRETQYF. As DNA, the CDR3 is TGCGCCAGCACTCCCTCGAGGGACGACAGGAGGGAGACCCAGTACTTC.